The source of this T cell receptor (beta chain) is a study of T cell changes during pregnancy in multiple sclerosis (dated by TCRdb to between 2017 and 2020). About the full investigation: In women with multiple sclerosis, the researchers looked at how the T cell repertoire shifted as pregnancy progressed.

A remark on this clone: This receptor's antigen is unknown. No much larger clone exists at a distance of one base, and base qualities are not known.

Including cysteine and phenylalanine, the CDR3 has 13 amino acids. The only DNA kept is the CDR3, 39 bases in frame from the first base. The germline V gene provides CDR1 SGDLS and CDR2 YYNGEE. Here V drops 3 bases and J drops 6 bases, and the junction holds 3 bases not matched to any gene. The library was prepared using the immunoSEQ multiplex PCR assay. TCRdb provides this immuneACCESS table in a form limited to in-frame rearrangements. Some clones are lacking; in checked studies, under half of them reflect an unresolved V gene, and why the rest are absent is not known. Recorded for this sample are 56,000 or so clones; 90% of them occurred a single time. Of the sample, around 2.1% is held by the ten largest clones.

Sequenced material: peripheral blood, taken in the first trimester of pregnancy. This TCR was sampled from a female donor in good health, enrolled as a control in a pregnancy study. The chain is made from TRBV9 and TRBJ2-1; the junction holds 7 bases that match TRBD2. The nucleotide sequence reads TGTGCCAGCAGCGCTCGACTAGCCAATGAGCAGTTCTTC. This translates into CASSARLANEQFF.